Listed here are 6 T cell receptor beta chains from one sample, sequenced in a study of blood T cells in healthy people across ages. Primers used in a second PCR of roughly 6 to 11 cycles were a sample-barcoded 5' primer and a J-beta primer mix. TCRdb ran MiXCR on the 5' RACE reads and lists one entry per CDR3 protein. Found here are some 1,800,000 distinct CDR3 sequences, 30% to 40% of them singletons; the top ten hold 23%. Sequencing was carried out using blood. These TCRs come from a human donor in good health.

This clonotype was detected only a few times. One junction end disagrees with the germline gene, perhaps due to a read error. J is TRBJ2-7 and V is TRBV29-1; a possible D gene is TRBD1 (5 bases). CDR1 is SQVTM and CDR2 is ANQGSEA in the germline V gene. This CDR3 has 13 amino acids. The CDR3 nucleotides are TGCAGTGTTGAAGGAACAGGCAAGTACGAGCAGTACTTC. It specifies CSVEGTGKYEQYF.

This chain joins TRBV9 and TRBJ2-3; 10 nucleotides align to TRBD2. V lost 4 bases and J lost 1; bases outside the gene matches: 6. CDR1 is SGDLS and CDR2 is YYNGEE in the germline V gene. The CDR3 consists of 16 residues. In DNA, the CDR3 is TGTGCCAGCAGCCTATCTAGCGGGGGCGGCACAGATACGCAGTATTTT. Residues: CASSLSSGGGTDTQYF. Full variable domain (missing parts from reference TRBV9 and TRBJ2-3): DSGVTQTPKHLITATGQRVTLRCSPRSGDLSVYWYQQSLDQGLQFLIQYYNGEERAKGNILERFSAQQFPDLHSELNLSSLELGDSALYFCASSLSSGGGTDTQYFGPGTRLTVL.

This chain links TRBV12-3 or TRBV12-4 with TRBJ1-5, with D maybe TRBD1 (5 bases). This CDR3 region has 15 residues. V lost 4 bases and J 0 bases, leaving 10 bases between the germline ends. The CDR3 protein is CASSSPGGSNQPQHF. The CDR3 bases are TGTGCCAGCAGTTCCCCCGGGGGTAGCAATCAGCCCCAGCATTTT.

The DNA of the CDR3 is TGCAGCGTTGGTGGCGGGGCAGGGGGCAGGGAGCAGTACTTC. It specifies CSVGGGAGGREQYF. The chain links TRBV29-1 to TRBJ2-4; 8 nucleotides line up with TRBD1. From germline, CDR1 is SQVTM and CDR2 ANQGSEA. Trimming removed 4 bases from V and 13 bases from J; junction bases left unmatched: 15. CDR3 length: 14 residues.

This clonotype was seen a few times. The CDR3 loop reads CASSFPPGQGSSTDTQYF. In nucleotides, the CDR3 is TGTGCCAGCAGCTTCCCCCCAGGACAGGGCTCTAGCACAGATACGCAGTATTTT. The V and J genes are TRBV7-9 and TRBJ2-3, with 8 bases fitting TRBD1. Trimming removed 3 bases from V and 0 bases from J; junction bases left unmatched: 11. CDR3 length: 18 residues. Germline assignment: CDR1 SEHNR and CDR2 FQNEAQ (reference sequence).

This clonotype was picked up one time. The chain is built from TRBV5-1 and TRBJ2-7; the D is unclear. Trimming took off 0 bases at V and 5 bases at J, with 6 bases between the two ends. Germline V gene data show CDR1 as SGHRS and CDR2 as YFSETQ. CDR3 length: 12 amino acids. CDR3 region: CASSLAKDEQYF. The CDR3 nucleotides read TGCGCCAGCAGCTTGGCCAAGGACGAGCAGTACTTC.